This passage covers 12 T cell receptor beta chains from one sample sequenced in a study of OX40 agonist ivuxolimab in advanced cancers. This table comes from immunoSEQ multiplex PCR, and its TCRdb copy is limited to in-frame clones, with some not included. The table has 10,000 to 13,000 clones, around 84% seen once. Sequencing was performed on CD4+ or CD8+ T cells sorted from blood, taken in a trial of the OX40 agonist ivuxolimab. The source is an adult with an advanced solid tumor such as melanoma, head and neck, liver or kidney cancer.

This chain connects TRBV7-3 to TRBJ2-4; D tentatively reads TRBD1 or TRBD2 (5 bases each). In germline, CDR1 is SGHTA, CDR2 FQGTGA. CDR3 length: 17 amino acids. Trimming shortened V by 5 bases and J by 0 bases, and 17 bases separated the two germline ends. For the CDR3, the DNA is TGTGCCAGCAGCGGGACCGAGATTAACCGAGCCAAAAACATTCAGTACTTC. Amino acid sequence: CASSGTEINRAKNIQYF.

This chain uses TRBV5-6 with TRBJ1-1; D unclear. Per germline, CDR1 SGHDT and CDR2 YYEEEE. The ends were cut back, 7 bases at V and 5 bases at J, with 15 bases in the middle. The CDR3 is 13 amino acids. Here the CDR3 DNA reads TGTGCCAGCTCTAGGGCGGGAGGGACTGAAGCTTTCTTT. It encodes CASSRAGGTEAFF.

This clone was seen just once. The chain is built from TRBV7-2 and TRBJ2-7; D is possibly TRBD2 (6 bases). Germline CDR1 SGHTA, CDR2 FQGNSA. CDR3 size: 15 residues. Trimming left V 0 bases short and J 4 bases short, with 13 bases between. The DNA for the CDR3 is TGTGCCAGCAGCTTAGCCCCGGTACGGGAGTACGAGCAGTACTTC. This codes for CASSLAPVREYEQYF.

This rearrangement joins TRBV30 to TRBJ2-7; D may be TRBD2 (7 bases). This CDR3 is 15 amino acids long. Trimming took off 1 base at V and 3 bases at J, with 16 bases between the two ends. Germline assignment: CDR1 GTSNPN and CDR2 SVGIG (reference sequence). CDR3: CAWSGKGGAYYEQYF. The CDR3 DNA reads as TGTGCCTGGAGTGGTAAAGGGGGGGCGTACTACGAGCAGTACTTC.

This sequence joins TRBV5-1 and TRBJ2-2; weak D call: TRBD2 (6 bases). The CDR3 is 17 residues long. Trimming shortened V by 5 bases and J by 0 bases, and 17 bases separated the two germline ends. The V gene's germline CDR1 is SGHRS and CDR2 YFSETQ. The CDR3 here is CASSLRAGRSNTGELFF. The CDR3 DNA reads TGCGCCAGCAGTCTCCGGGCGGGGCGGTCGAACACCGGGGAGCTGTTTTTT.

In DNA form, the CDR3 reads TGTGCCAGTAGTATAGATATGGGAAACACTGAAGCTTTCTTT. Translated: CASSIDMGNTEAFF. V gene TRBV19 combines with J gene TRBJ1-1; D unresolved. Per the germline V gene, CDR1 is LNHDA and CDR2 is SQIVND (reference sequence). Trimming removed 0 bases at V and 2 bases at J, with 7 bases between. The CDR3 length is 14 residues.

This chain links TRBV20-1 with TRBJ2-4; tentatively, D is TRBD1 (6 bases). Germline V gene sequence: CDR1 DFQATT, CDR2 SNEGSKA (reference sequence). CDR3 length: 10 residues. V gave up 3 bases and J gave up 14 bases, with 11 bases separating them. The chain's CDR3 is CSASGGSEYF. The CDR3 DNA sequence: TGCAGTGCTAGTGGGGGCTCTGAGTACTTC.

The chain has TRBV28 and TRBJ2-3, with 10 bases that match TRBD2. V trimming: 2 bases; J trimming: 5 bases; junction bases outside the gene matches: 28. This CDR3 has 23 amino acids. Germline V lookup: CDR1 MDHEN, CDR2 SYDVKM. CDR3 residues: CASSLPPPAVAGGRGWDLDTQYF. The CDR3, as DNA: TGTGCCAGCAGTTTACCCCCCCCGGCGGTAGCGGGAGGACGGGGCTGGGATTTAGATACGCAGTATTTT.

The rearrangement links TRBV7-3 to TRBJ2-3; perhaps TRBD2 as D (6 bases). Germline V gene sequence: CDR1 SGHTA, CDR2 FQGTGA. The V end was cut by 1 base, the J end by 1 base, with 9 bases between. This CDR3 has 15 residues. CDR3 protein: CASSLIGGGTDTQYF. The CDR3 bases are TGTGCCAGCAGCTTAATTGGCGGGGGCACAGATACGCAGTATTTT.

The rearrangement uses TRBV5-1 and TRBJ2-7; TRBD1 is a possible D gene (6 bases). This CDR3 has 16 residues. Germline V gives CDR1 SGHRS, CDR2 YFSETQ. The V end lost 2 bases, the J end lost 0 bases, and 15 bases lay between the germline ends. This chain's CDR3 is CASSFRIQGTSYEQYF. The CDR3, as DNA: TGCGCCAGCAGCTTCCGAATACAGGGCACCTCCTACGAGCAGTACTTC. Complete variable domain (other parts from reference TRBV5-1 and TRBJ2-7): KAGVTQTPRYLIKTRGQQVTLSCSPISGHRSVSWYQQTPGQGLQFLFEYFSETQRNKGNFPGRFSGRQFSNSRSEMNVSTLELGDSALYLCASSFRIQGTSYEQYFGPGTRLTVT.

This chain uses TRBV7-6 with TRBJ2-1; 7 bases match TRBD2. This CDR3 region has 16 residues. The V and J ends lost 4 bases and 8 bases, in that order; junction bases with no gene match: 14. CDR1 is SGHVS and CDR2 is FNYEAQ in the germline V gene. This CDR3 reads CASSSGRGGSIDEQFF. CDR3 DNA: TGTGCCAGCAGCTCCGGTCGGGGCGGGAGCATCGATGAGCAGTTCTTC. The complete variable domain, with remaining parts taken from reference TRBV7-6 and TRBJ2-1, reads GAGVSQSPRYKVTKRGQDVALRCDPISGHVSLYWYRQALGQGPEFLTYFNYEAQQDKSGLPNDRFSAERPEGSISTLTIQRTEQRDSAMYRCASSSGRGGSIDEQFFGPGTRLTVL.

Judged by abundance, this clone is medium-sized. The gene calls are TRBV28 and TRBJ1-3; D unresolved. Trimming shortened V by 5 bases and J by 0 bases, and 5 bases separated the two germline ends. Germline lookup yields CDR1 MDHEN and CDR2 SYDVKM. The CDR3 has 13 amino acids. Here the CDR3 reads CASSEVSGNTIYF. DNA of the CDR3: TGTGCCAGCAGTGAGGTCTCTGGAAACACCATATATTTT.